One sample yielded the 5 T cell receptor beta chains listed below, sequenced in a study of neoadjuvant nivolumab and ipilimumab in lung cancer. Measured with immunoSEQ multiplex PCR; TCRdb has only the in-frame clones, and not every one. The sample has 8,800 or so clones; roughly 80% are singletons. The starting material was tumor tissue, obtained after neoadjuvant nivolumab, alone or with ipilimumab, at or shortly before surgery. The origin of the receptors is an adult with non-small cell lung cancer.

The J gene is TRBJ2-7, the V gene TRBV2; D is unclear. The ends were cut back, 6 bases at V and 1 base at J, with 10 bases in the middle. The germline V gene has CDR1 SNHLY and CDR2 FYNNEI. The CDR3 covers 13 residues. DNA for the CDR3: TGTGCCAGCAGGCGATTCGGTTCCTACGAGCAGTACTTC. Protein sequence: CASRRFGSYEQYF.

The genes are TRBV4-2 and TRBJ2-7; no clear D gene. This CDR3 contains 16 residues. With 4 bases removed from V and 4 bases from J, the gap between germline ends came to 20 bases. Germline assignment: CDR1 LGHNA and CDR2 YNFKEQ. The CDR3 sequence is CASSPAWTSSSYEQYF. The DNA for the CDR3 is TGTGCCAGCAGCCCCGCCTGGACCTCTTCCTCATACGAGCAGTACTTC.

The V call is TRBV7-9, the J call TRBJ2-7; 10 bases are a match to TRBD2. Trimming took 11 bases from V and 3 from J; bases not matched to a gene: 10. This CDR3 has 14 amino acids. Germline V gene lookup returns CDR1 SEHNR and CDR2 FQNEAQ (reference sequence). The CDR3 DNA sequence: TGTGCCGGAGCAAGCGGGAGGGCATTCTACGAGCAGTACTTC. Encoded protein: CAGASGRAFYEQYF.

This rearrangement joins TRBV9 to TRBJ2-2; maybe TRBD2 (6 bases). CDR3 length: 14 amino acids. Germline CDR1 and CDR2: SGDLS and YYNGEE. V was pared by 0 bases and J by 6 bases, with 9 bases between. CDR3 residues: CASSVVRESGELFF. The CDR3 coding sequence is TGTGCCAGCAGCGTAGTCCGGGAGTCCGGGGAGCTGTTTTTT.

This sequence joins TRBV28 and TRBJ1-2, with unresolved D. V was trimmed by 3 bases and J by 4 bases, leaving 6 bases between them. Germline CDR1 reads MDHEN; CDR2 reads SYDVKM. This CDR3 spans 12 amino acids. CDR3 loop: CASSFPLYGYTF. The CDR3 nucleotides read TGTGCCAGCAGTTTCCCCCTCTATGGCTACACCTTC.